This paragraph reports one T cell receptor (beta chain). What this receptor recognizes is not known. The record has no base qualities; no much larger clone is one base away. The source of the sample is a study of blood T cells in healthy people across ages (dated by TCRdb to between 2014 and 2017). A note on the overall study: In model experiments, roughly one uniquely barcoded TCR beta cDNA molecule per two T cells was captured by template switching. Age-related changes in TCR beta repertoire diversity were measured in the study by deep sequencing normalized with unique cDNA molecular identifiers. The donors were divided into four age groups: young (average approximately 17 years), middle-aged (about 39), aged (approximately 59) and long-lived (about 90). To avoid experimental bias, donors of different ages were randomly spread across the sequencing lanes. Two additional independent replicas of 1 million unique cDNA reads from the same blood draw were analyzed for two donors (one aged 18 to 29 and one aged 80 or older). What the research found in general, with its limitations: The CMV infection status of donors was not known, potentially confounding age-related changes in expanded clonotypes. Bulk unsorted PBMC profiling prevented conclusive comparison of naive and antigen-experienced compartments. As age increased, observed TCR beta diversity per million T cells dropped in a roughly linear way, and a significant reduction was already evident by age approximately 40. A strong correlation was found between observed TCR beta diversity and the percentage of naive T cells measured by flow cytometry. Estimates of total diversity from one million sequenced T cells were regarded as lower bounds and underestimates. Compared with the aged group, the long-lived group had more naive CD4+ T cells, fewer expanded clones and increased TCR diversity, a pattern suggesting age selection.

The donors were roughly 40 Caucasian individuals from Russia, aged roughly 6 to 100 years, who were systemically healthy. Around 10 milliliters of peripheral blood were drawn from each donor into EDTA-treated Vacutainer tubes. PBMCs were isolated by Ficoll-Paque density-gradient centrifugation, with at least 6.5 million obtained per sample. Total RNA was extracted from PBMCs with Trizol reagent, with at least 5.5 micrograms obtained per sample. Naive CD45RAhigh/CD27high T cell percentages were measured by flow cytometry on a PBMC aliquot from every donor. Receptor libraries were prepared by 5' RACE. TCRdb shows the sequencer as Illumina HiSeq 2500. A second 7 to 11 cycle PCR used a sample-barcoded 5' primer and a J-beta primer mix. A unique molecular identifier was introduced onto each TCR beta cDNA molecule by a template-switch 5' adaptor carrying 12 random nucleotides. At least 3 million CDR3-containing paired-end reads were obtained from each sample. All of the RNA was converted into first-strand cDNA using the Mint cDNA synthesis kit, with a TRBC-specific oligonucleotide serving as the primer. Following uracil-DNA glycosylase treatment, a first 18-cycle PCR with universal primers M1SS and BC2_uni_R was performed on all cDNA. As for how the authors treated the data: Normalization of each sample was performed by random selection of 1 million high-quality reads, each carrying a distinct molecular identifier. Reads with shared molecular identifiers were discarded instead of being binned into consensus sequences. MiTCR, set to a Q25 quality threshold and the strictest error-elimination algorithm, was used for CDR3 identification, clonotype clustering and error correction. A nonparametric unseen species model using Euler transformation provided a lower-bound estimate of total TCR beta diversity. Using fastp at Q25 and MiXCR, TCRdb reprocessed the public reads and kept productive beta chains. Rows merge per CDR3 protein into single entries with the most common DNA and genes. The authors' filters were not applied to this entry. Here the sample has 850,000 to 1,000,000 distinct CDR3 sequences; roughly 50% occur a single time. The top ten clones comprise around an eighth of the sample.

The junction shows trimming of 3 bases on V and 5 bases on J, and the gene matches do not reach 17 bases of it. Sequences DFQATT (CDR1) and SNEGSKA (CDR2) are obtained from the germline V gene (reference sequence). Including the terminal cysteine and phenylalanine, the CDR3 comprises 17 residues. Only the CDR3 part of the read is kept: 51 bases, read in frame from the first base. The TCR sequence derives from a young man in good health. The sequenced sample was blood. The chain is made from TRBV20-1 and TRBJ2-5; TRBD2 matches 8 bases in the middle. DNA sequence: TGCAGTGCTAGCGGACAGAAAGGACTAGCTAAGGGGGAGACCCAGTACTTC. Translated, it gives CSASGQKGLAKGETQYF.